Following are 17 T cell receptor beta chains from one sample sequenced in a study of T cells in localized non-small cell lung cancer. Generated by immunoSEQ multiplex PCR, the TCRdb table keeps only in-frame clones and is missing some. The profile shows tens of thousands of clones, approximately 85% of them singletons. The material was peripheral blood, obtained before any cancer treatment. All receptors come from a man aged 40 to 75 with stage I lung adenocarcinoma.

The gene calls are TRBV27 and TRBJ2-3, with TRBD2 identical over 12 bases. J was trimmed by 1 base and V by 0 bases; bases with no gene match: 5. Germline CDR1 and CDR2: MNHEY and SMNVEV (reference sequence). The CDR3 spans 18 residues. CDR3: CASSLSPGLAGRTDTQYF. The CDR3 coding sequence is TGTGCCAGCAGTTTATCCCCCGGACTAGCGGGACGCACAGATACGCAGTATTTT.

This chain connects TRBV7-9 to TRBJ2-1, with D tentatively TRBD2 (5 bases). The germline CDR1 and CDR2 sequences are SEHNR and FQNEAQ (reference sequence). Trimming stripped 5 bases from V and 7 bases from J, with 9 bases between. The CDR3 loop spans 12 amino acids. The DNA of the CDR3 is TGTGCCAGCAGCCGAGGGTGGAATGAGCAGTTCTTC. It translates to CASSRGWNEQFF.

V is TRBV6-5 and J is TRBJ2-1; the match to TRBD2 covers 8 bases. Per the germline V gene, CDR1 is MNHEY and CDR2 is SVGAGI. V gave up 4 bases and J gave up 15 bases; unmatched junction bases: 8. The CDR3 totals 12 residues. The CDR3 DNA is TGTGCCAGCAGTTCAGGCGGGGGGCATACGTTCTTC. It specifies CASSSGGGHTFF.

V gene TRBV5-1 combines with J gene TRBJ1-2; 8 bases agree with TRBD1. Trimming at V came to 4 bases and at J to 0 bases, leaving 5 bases not matched to a gene. The CDR3 has 15 amino acids. CDR1 SGHRS and CDR2 YFSETQ come from the germline V gene. CDR3 bases: TGCGCCAGCAGCATGGACAGGGAGGCTAACTATGGCTACACCTTC. This gives the protein CASSMDREANYGYTF.

The chain couples TRBV28 to TRBJ2-7; 7 bases align to TRBD1. V gave up 1 base and J gave up 5 bases; unmatched junction bases: 5. In germline, CDR1 is MDHEN, CDR2 SYDVKM. The length of the CDR3 is 14 residues. CDR3 DNA sequence: TGTGCCAGCAGTTTATCAAGAGGACAGGACGAGCAGTACTTC. Amino acid sequence: CASSLSRGQDEQYF.

This rearrangement joins TRBV6-6 to TRBJ2-2, with 8 bases that match TRBD2. CDR3 length: 15 amino acids. The V gene end was trimmed by 4 bases and the J gene end by 0 bases; junction bases not matched to a gene: 1. CDR1 MNHNY and CDR2 SVGAGI come from the germline V gene (reference sequence). Written as DNA, the CDR3 is TGTGCCAGCAGTTCGGGAGGGGCGAACACCGGGGAGCTGTTTTTT. This sequence encodes CASSSGGANTGELFF.

The V and J genes are TRBV18 and TRBJ2-7; 7 bases align to TRBD1. Per germline, CDR1 KGHSH and CDR2 LQKENI. Trimming took 3 bases from V and 5 from J; bases not matched to a gene: 13. There are 16 residues in the CDR3. CDR3 nucleotides: TGTGCCAGCTCACCTACCCACCCAACAGGGGTCCACGAGCAGTACTTC. It encodes CASSPTHPTGVHEQYF.

J is TRBJ2-3 and V is TRBV19; TRBD2 aligns across 8 bases. Germline V CDR1 and CDR2: LNHDA, SQIVND (reference sequence). The CDR3 length is 16 residues. Germline trimming cut 2 bases from V and 2 bases from J; bases unmatched to any gene: 6. CDR3 region: CASSINRGGHTDTQYF. In DNA form, the CDR3 reads TGTGCCAGTAGTATAAACCGGGGGGGCCACACAGATACGCAGTATTTT.

As for this clone: The sample contains more than one DNA sequence encoding this CDR3. This chain connects TRBV4-1 to TRBJ2-2, with TRBD2 matching over 14 bases. The CDR3 spans 18 residues. V trimming: 1 base; J trimming: 4 bases; junction bases outside the gene matches: 5. The germline V gene has CDR1 MGHRA and CDR2 YSYEKL. The CDR3 DNA reads as TGCGCCAGCAGCCAAGGGGGACTAGCGGGAGTCGGCACCGGGGAGCTGTTTTTT. Translated: CASSQGGLAGVGTGELFF.

This chain joins TRBV28 and TRBJ1-3; 8 bases align to TRBD1. Germline V CDR1 and CDR2: MDHEN, SYDVKM. This CDR3 is built from 15 residues. The ends lost 6 bases at V and 2 bases at J; junction bases unmatched: 6. The CDR3 here is CASSPDRAPGNTIYF. The CDR3 DNA sequence: TGTGCCAGCAGCCCGGACAGGGCGCCTGGAAACACCATATATTTT.

The chain couples TRBV4-1 to TRBJ2-1; D is possibly TRBD2 (6 bases). V gave up 3 bases and J gave up 0 bases, with 21 bases separating them. The CDR3 covers 19 residues. Per the germline V gene, CDR1 is MGHRA and CDR2 is YSYEKL. The CDR3 coding sequence is TGCGCCAGCAGCCAGGGGCTAGCGCCCCTGCCAAGCTCCTACAATGAGCAGTTCTTC. Its protein product is CASSQGLAPLPSSYNEQFF.

The chain combines TRBV5-1 with TRBJ2-7, with D tentatively TRBD1 or TRBD2 (6 bases each). The CDR3 has 16 amino acids. Germline V lookup: CDR1 SGHRS, CDR2 YFSETQ. Trimming removed 1 base at V and 3 bases at J, with 17 bases between. The CDR3 nucleotides are TGCGCCAGCAGCTTGATGGTTCGGGGGCAGGGCTACGAGCAGTACTTC. Its protein is CASSLMVRGQGYEQYF. The whole variable domain, filled in from reference TRBV5-1 and TRBJ2-7, reads KAGVTQTPRYLIKTRGQQVTLSCSPISGHRSVSWYQQTPGQGLQFLFEYFSETQRNKGNFPGRFSGRQFSNSRSEMNVSTLELGDSALYLCASSLMVRGQGYEQYFGPGTRLTVT.

The rearrangement joins TRBV2 to TRBJ1-6; a weak D match, TRBD1 (5 bases). The V end was cut by 6 bases, the J end by 7 bases, with 19 bases between. Germline lookup yields CDR1 SNHLY and CDR2 FYNNEI. The CDR3 consists of 16 residues. The CDR3 DNA reads TGTGCCAGCAGGTTGGGCCCCGGGGCCCCAAATTCACCCCTCCACTTT. Translating it yields CASRLGPGAPNSPLHF.

The chain couples TRBV6-5 to TRBJ1-6; the D gene is possibly TRBD1 (6 bases). V was cut by 7 bases and J by 13 bases, with 20 bases left in between. Germline V lookup: CDR1 MNHEY, CDR2 SVGAGI. The CDR3 is made up of 14 amino acids. This CDR3 reads CASNQGGGLGPLHF. Written as DNA, the CDR3 is TGTGCCAGCAACCAAGGGGGAGGGTTAGGGCCCCTCCACTTT.

The chain employs TRBV7-6 and TRBJ2-2, with 8 positions matching TRBD2. This CDR3 has 17 residues. CDR1 is SGHVS and CDR2 is FNYEAQ in the germline V gene. J lost 6 bases, V lost 0 bases, and 9 bases had no gene match. The CDR3 loop reads CASSLAPFRGGAGELFF. DNA for the CDR3: TGTGCCAGCAGCTTAGCCCCCTTTCGGGGGGGAGCCGGGGAGCTGTTTTTT.

V and J are TRBV4-3 and TRBJ2-3, with 12 bases identical to TRBD2. From germline, CDR1 is LGHNA and CDR2 YSLEER. Trimming removed 4 bases from V and 4 bases from J; junction bases left unmatched: 3. The CDR3 loop spans 15 amino acids. The CDR3 here is CASSLTSGGSDTQYF. In nucleotides, the CDR3 is TGCGCCAGCAGCCTGACTAGCGGGGGATCAGATACGCAGTATTTT.

This rearrangement joins TRBV29-1 to TRBJ1-1; no clear D. Between the trimmed V and J ends, which lost 6 bases and 6 bases, there was a span of 17 bases. The CDR3 sequence is 13 residues long. Per the germline V gene, CDR1 is SQVTM and CDR2 is ANQGSEA. For the CDR3, the DNA is TGCAGCGTAGGAGGGTCGTATAATTCTGAAGCTTTCTTT. Translating it yields CSVGGSYNSEAFF.